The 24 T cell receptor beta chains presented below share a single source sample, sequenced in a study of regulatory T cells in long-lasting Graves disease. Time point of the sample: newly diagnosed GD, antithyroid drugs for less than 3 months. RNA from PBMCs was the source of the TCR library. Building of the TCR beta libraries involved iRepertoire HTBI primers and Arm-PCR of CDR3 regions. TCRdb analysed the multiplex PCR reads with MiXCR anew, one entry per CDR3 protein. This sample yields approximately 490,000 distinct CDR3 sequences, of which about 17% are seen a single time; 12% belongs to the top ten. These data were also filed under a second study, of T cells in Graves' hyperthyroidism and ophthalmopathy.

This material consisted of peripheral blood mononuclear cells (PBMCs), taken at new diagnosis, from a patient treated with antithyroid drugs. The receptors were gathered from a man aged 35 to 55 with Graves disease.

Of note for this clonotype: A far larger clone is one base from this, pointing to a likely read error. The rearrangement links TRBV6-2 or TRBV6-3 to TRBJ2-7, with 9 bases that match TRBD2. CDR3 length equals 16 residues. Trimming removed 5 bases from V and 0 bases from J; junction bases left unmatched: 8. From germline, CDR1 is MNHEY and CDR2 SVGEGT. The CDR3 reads CASSPRAGGISYEQYF. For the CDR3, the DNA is TGTGCCAGCAGTCCTAGAGCGGGAGGCATCTCCTACGAGCAGTACTTC.

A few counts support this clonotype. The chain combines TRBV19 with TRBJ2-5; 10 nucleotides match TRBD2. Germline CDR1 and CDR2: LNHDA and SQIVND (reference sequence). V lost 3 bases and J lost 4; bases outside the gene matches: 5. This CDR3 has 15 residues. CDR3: CASSISGRARETQYF. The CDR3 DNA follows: TGTGCCAGTAGTATCAGCGGGAGGGCCAGAGAGACCCAGTACTTC.

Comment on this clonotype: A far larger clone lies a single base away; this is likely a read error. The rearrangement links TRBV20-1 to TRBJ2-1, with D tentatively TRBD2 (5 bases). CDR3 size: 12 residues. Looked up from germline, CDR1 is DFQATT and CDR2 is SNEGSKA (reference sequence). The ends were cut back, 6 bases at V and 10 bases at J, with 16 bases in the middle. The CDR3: CSAEDQAYEQFF. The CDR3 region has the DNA TGCAGTGCGGAGGACCAAGCCTACGAGCAGTTCTTC.

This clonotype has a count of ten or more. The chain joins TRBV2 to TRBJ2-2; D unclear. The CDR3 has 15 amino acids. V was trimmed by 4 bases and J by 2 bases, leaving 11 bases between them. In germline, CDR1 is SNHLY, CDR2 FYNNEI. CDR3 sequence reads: CASSVTTLNTGELFF. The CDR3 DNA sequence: TGTGCCAGCAGTGTGACGACTCTTAACACCGGGGAGCTGTTTTTT.

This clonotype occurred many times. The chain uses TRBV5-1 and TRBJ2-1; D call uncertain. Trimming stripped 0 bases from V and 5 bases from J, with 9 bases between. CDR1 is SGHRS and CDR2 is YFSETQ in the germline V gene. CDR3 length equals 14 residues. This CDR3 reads CASSLELYNNEQFF. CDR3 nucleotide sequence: TGCGCCAGCAGCTTGGAGCTCTACAACAATGAGCAGTTCTTC.

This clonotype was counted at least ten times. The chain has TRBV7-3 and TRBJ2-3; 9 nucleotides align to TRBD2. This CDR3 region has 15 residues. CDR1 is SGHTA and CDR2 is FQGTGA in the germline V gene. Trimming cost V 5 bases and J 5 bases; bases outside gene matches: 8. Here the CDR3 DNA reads TGTGCCAGCAGCCCACTGCTAGCGGGGAGAGATACGCAGTATTTT. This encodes CASSPLLAGRDTQYF.

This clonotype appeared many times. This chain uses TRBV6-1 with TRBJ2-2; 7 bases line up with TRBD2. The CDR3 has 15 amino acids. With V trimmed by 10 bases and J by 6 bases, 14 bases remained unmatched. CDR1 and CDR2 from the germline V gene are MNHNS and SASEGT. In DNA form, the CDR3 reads TGTGCCAACCCCGGAGGGCCGGGAGGTCCCGGGGAGCTGTTTTTT. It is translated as CANPGGPGGPGELFF.

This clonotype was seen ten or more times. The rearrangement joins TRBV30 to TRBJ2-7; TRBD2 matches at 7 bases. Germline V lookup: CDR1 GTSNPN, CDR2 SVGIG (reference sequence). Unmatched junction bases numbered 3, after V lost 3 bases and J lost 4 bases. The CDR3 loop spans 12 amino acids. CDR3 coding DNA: TGTGCCTGGAGGGGCGGGAGTTACGAGCAGTACTTC. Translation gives CAWRGGSYEQYF.

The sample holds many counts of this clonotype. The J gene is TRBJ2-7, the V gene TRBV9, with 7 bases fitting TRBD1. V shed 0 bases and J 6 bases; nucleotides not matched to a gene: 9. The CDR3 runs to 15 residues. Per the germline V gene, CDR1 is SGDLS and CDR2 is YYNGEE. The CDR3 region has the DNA TGTGCCAGCAGCGTAGAGGGCGACAGGGTAAGCGAGCAGTACTTC. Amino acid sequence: CASSVEGDRVSEQYF.

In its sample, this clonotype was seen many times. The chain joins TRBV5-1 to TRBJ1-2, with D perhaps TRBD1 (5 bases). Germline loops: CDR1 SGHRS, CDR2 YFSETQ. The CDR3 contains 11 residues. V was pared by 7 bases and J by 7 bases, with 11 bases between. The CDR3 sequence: CASRDQGGYTF. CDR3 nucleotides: TGCGCCAGCCGGGACCAGGGTGGCTACACCTTC.

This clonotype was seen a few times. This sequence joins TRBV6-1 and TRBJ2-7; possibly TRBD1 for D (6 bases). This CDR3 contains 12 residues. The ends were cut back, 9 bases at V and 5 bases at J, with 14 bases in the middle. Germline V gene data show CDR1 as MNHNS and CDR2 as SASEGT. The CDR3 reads CASATGLDEQYF. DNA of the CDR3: TGTGCCAGTGCCACAGGGCTCGACGAGCAGTACTTC.

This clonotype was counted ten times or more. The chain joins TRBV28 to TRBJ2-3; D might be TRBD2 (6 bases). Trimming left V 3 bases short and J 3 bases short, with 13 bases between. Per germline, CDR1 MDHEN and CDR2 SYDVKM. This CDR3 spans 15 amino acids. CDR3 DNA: TGTGCCAGCAGTTTTGTTCGCGGGGCAACAGATACGCAGTATTTT. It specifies CASSFVRGATDTQYF.

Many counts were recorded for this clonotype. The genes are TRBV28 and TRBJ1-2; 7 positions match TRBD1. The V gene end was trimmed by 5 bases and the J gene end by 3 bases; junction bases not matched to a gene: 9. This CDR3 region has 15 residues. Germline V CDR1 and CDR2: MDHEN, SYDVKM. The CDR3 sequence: CASSGPGQGDYGYTF. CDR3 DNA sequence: TGTGCCAGCAGTGGTCCGGGGCAGGGGGACTATGGCTACACCTTC.

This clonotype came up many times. The CDR3 is CASSPQGGQVGQYF. The CDR3 DNA is TGTGCCAGCAGCCCCCAGGGCGGGCAGGTGGGGCAGTACTTC. The chain couples TRBV7-8 to TRBJ2-7; D is tentatively TRBD1 or TRBD2 (5 bases each). V was pared by 5 bases and J by 9 bases, with 20 bases between. This CDR3 has 14 residues. Per germline, CDR1 SGHVS and CDR2 FQNEAQ.

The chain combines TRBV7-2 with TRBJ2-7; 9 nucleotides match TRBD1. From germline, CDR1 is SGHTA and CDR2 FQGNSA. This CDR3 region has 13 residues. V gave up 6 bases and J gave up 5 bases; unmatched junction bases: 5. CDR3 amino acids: CASRGDRVDEQYF. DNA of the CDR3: TGTGCCAGCAGAGGGGACAGGGTCGACGAGCAGTACTTC.

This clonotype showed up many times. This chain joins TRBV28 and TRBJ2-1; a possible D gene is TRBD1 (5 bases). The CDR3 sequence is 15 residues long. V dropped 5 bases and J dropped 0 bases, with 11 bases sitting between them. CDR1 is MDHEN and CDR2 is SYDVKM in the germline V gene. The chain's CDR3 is CASSQGGFSYNEQFF. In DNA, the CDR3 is TGTGCCAGCAGTCAGGGCGGTTTCTCCTACAATGAGCAGTTCTTC.

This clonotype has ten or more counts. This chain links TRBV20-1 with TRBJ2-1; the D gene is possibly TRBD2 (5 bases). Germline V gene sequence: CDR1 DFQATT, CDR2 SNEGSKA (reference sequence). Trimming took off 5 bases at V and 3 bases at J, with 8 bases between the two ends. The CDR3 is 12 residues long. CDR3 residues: CSAQDYYNEQFF. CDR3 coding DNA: TGCAGTGCTCAAGACTACTACAATGAGCAGTTCTTC.

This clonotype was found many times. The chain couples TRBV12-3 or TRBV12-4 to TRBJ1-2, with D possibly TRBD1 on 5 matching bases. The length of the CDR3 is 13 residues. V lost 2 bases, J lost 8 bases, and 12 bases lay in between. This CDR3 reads CASSLTQGLGYTF. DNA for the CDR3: TGTGCCAGCAGTTTAACCCAGGGCTTGGGCTACACCTTC.

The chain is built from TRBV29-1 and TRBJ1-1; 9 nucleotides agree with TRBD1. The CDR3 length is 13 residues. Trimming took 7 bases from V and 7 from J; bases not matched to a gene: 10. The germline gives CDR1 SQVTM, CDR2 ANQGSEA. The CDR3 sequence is CSATGTGRGEAFF. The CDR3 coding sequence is TGCAGCGCAACTGGGACAGGGAGAGGTGAAGCTTTCTTT.

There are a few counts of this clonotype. The CDR3 sequence is CATSGLSGSTQYF. The CDR3 DNA reads as TGTGCCACCAGCGGATTATCAGGGTCAACTCAGTACTTC. This rearrangement joins TRBV15 to TRBJ2-4; a weak D match, TRBD1 (5 bases). Germline V gene lookup returns CDR1 LNHNV and CDR2 YYDKDF (reference sequence). The V and J ends lost 5 bases and 12 bases respectively, with 17 bases between them. CDR3 length equals 13 residues.

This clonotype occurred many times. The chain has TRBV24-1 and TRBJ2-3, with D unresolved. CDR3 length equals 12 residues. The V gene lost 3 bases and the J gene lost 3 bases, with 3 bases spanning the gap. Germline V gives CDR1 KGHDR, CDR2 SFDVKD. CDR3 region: CATSDVTDTQYF. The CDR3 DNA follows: TGTGCCACCAGTGATGTAACAGATACGCAGTATTTT.

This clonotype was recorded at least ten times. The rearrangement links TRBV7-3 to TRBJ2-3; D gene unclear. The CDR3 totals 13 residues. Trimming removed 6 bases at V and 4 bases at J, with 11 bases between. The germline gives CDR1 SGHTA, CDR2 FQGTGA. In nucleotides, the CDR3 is TGTGCCAGCAGTCATTCTGGTGCAGATACGCAGTATTTT. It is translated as CASSHSGADTQYF.

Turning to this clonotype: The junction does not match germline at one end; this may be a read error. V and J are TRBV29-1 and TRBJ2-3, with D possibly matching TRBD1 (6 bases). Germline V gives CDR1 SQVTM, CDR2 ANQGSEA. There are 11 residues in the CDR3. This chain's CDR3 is CGGGSTDTQYF. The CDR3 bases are TGTGGGGGCGGAAGCACAGATACGCAGTATTTT.

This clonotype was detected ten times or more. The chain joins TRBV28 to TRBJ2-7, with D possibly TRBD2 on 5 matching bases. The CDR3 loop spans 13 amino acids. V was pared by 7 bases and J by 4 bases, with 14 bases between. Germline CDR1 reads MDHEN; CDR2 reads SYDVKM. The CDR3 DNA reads TGTGCCAGCACCCCGGGAAGAACATACGAGCAGTACTTC. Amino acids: CASTPGRTYEQYF.